This is a list of T cell receptor beta chains from one sample in a study of control samples from healthy donors and cancer patients. TCRdb's copy holds only in-frame clones and misses some; the assay was immunoSEQ multiplex PCR. Of some 140,000 clones in the sample, 90% to 95% were seen once. Sequenced: blood. Every receptor here comes from a middle-aged man in good health. CDR3s leave out the opening cysteine and the closing phenylalanine or tryptophan. D genes are given only for firm matches.

TRBJ2-3 | 14 | TRBV6-5 | - | ASSYSPISSTDTQY
TRBJ1-2 | 10 | TRBV5-6 | - | ASSQYREFYT
TRBJ2-7 | 11 | TRBV30 | TRBD1 | AWSVEGAREQY
TRBJ1-6 | 12 | TRBV27 | TRBD1 | ASSSDRVNSPLH
TRBJ1-3 | 13 | TRBV6-5 | - | ASSYVPSSGNTIY
TRBJ1-2 | 10 | TRBV30 | - | AWTSMGDGYT
TRBJ2-7 | 8 | TRBV29-1 | TRBD1 | SEDRVEQY
TRBJ2-3 | 14 | TRBV7-9 | - | ASSLVQTGGTDTQY
TRBJ1-1 | 13 | TRBV5-1 | - | ASSWEASWGTEAF
TRBJ2-7 | 12 | TRBV5-1 | - | ASSLAGGHYEQY
TRBJ2-7 | 12 | TRBV6-5 | TRBD1 | ASSYSGTGNEQY
TRBJ1-1 | 11 | TRBV25-1 | - | ASISAPVGEAF
TRBJ1-1 | 12 | TRBV5-1 | TRBD1 | ASSRQGVGTEAF
TRBJ2-3 | 13 | TRBV5-1 | - | ASSLVGGGTDTQY
TRBJ2-3 | 10 | TRBV10-3 | - | AISQGRDTQY
TRBJ1-1 | 13 | TRBV6-5 | TRBD1 | ASSYVGQVNTEAF
TRBJ1-2 | 13 | TRBV6-6 | TRBD1 | ASIRGTGRYGGYT
TRBJ1-2 | 14 | TRBV28 | TRBD1 | ASSPNQRTGWDGYT
TRBJ1-1 | 11 | TRBV10-1 | - | ASSEGESSEAF
TRBJ1-2 | 15 | TRBV5-1 | TRBD1 | ASSWPYGTGGSWGYT
TRBJ1-5 | 11 | TRBV19 | TRBD1 | ASRGQGSQPQH
TRBJ2-2 | 13 | TRBV5-1 | - | ASSFLQGGAGELF
TRBJ1-2 | 11 | TRBV10-3 | - | AISGTSDYGYT
TRBJ2-3 | 13 | TRBV6-5 | TRBD2 | ASRSLGGAEDTQY
TRBJ1-2 | 15 | TRBV4-1 | TRBD1 | ASSQLQGQGNLYGYT
TRBJ1-1 | 12 | TRBV27 | - | ASSFGQGRSEAF
TRBJ2-1 | 12 | TRBV7-9 | - | ASSPGTLGDEQF
TRBJ2-7 | 13 | TRBV5-1 | TRBD2 | ASSLAVSGEYEQY
TRBJ2-2 | 13 | TRBV19 | - | ASSILNRATGELF
TRBJ1-6 | 11 | TRBV6-5 | - | ASSSRGNSPLH
TRBJ2-1 | 10 | TRBV6-5 | - | ASMPTAPWKF
TRBJ1-1 | 12 | TRBV6-2/TRBV6-3 | TRBD1 | ASSGRGLDTEAF
TRBJ1-2 | 15 | TRBV3-1/TRBV3-2 | TRBD1 | ASSLLPRTGITSGYT
TRBJ2-1 | 12 | TRBV19 | - | ASSDQGVGNEQF
TRBJ1-1 | 15 | TRBV7-8 | - | ASSLAGVRGGKASAF
TRBJ1-2 | 13 | TRBV19 | - | ASRPDRAANYGYT